This T cell receptor beta chain derives from a study of T-cell memory formation after mild COVID-19. About the study: Among the donors, TCR clusters were largely specific to each donor. The study, taken as a whole, reports: The study detected some responding clones in pre-infection memory, suggesting cross-reactive memory joined.

This clonotype was counted once. The antigen is not known. With a much larger clone just one base away, this may be a read error. One entry per CDR3 protein results from TCRdb running MiXCR on the 5' RACE reads. The data contain about 560,000 distinct CDR3 sequences, about 20% of them singletons. V was clipped by 4 bases and J by 1 base, with 3 bases between them. Germline V gene lookup returns CDR1 LNHNV and CDR2 YYDKDF (reference sequence). This CDR3 spans 12 amino acids. This receptor was taken from an adult woman who had mild COVID-19 (a few samples of this study predate the infection). Cell type and time point are not known. Specimen: PBMCs or a T cell subset sorted from them (not recorded which). The rearrangement joins TRBV15 to TRBJ2-3; D is unresolved. The CDR3: CATSTGTDTQYF. The CDR3 bases are TGTGCCACCAGCACCGGCACAGATACGCAGTATTTT. Looking up the rest from reference TRBV15 and TRBJ2-3 gives the full variable domain: DAMVIQNPRYQVTQFGKPVTLSCSQTLNHNVMYWYQQKSSQAPKLLFHYYDKDFNNEADTPDNFQSRRPNTSFCFLDIRSPGLGDTAMYLCATSTGTDTQYFGPGTRLTVL.